The 22 T cell receptor beta chains below come from one sample, sequenced in a study of radiation and T cells in renal cell carcinoma. Sequencing used immunoSEQ multiplex PCR; TCRdb keeps in-frame clones, though not all of them. There are under 25,000 clones in the sample; 60% to 80% occur only once, and roughly 40% lies in the top ten. Indicated time point: baseline pretreatment blood. Indicated treatment: 15 Gy SBRT to primary tumor, nephrectomy 4 weeks later. Source: blood, taken from a patient whose treatment included radiotherapy and nephrectomy. The receptors were sampled from a man in his fifties or sixties with renal cell carcinoma.

The CDR3 spells CASSPRPGRGEKLFF. CDR3 sequence (DNA): TGTGCCAGCAGTCCCCGGCCAGGGCGTGGAGAAAAACTGTTTTTT. This chain connects TRBV6-5 to TRBJ1-4, with a weak D call TRBD1 (5 bases). V lost 5 bases, J lost 8 bases, and 18 bases lay in between. CDR3 length: 15 amino acids. Looked up from germline, CDR1 is MNHEY and CDR2 is SVGAGI.

The genes are TRBV30 and TRBJ1-1; maybe TRBD1 (5 bases). Trimming pared 5 bases from V and 5 bases from J, leaving 18 bases between. Germline V gene sequence: CDR1 GTSNPN, CDR2 SVGIG (reference sequence). This CDR3 is 14 amino acids long. CDR3: CAWVLAVGGTEAFF. For the CDR3, the DNA is TGTGCCTGGGTGCTAGCGGTGGGGGGGACTGAAGCTTTCTTT.

V and J are TRBV18 and TRBJ2-7; 10 bases are a match to TRBD2. This CDR3 has 15 residues. Trimming at V came to 2 bases and at J to 2 bases, leaving 3 bases not matched to a gene. Germline V gene data show CDR1 as KGHSH and CDR2 as LQKENI. CDR3 in amino acids: CASSPSTSGTYEQYF. The CDR3 DNA follows: TGTGCCAGCTCACCAAGTACTAGCGGGACCTACGAGCAGTACTTC.

V is TRBV15 and J is TRBJ2-3, with 7 bases fitting TRBD1. In germline, CDR1 is LNHNV, CDR2 YYDKDF (reference sequence). The CDR3 covers 14 residues. The V gene end was trimmed by 5 bases and the J gene end by 6 bases; junction bases not matched to a gene: 8. For the CDR3, the DNA is TGTGCCACCAGCCAAGGACAGGCCGCGGATACGCAGTATTTT. Its translation is CATSQGQAADTQYF.

By its share, this clone is medium-sized. This chain connects TRBV11-2 to TRBJ2-7, with TRBD2 as a possible D gene (5 bases). V dropped 0 bases and J dropped 5 bases, with 8 bases sitting between them. This CDR3 has 13 residues. Germline CDR1 and CDR2: SGHAT and FQNNGV. The CDR3 nucleotides are TGTGCCAGCAGCTTAGACACTAGAGACGAGCAGTACTTC. This sequence encodes CASSLDTRDEQYF.

V usage is TRBV6-1 and J usage is TRBJ1-5; the D gene is possibly TRBD1 (6 bases). The V gene's germline CDR1 is MNHNS and CDR2 SASEGT. V gave up 4 bases and J gave up 5 bases, with 12 bases separating them. The CDR3 totals 14 residues. This CDR3 reads CASSAQGYDQPQHF. CDR3 in DNA: TGTGCCAGCAGTGCCCAGGGGTATGATCAGCCCCAGCATTTT.

The chain combines TRBV10-2 with TRBJ2-1; TRBD2 matches 7 bases. V shed 4 bases, J shed 5 bases, and the junction held 5 bases outside the gene matches. This CDR3 comprises 14 residues. The germline V gene encodes CDR1 WSHSY and CDR2 SAAADI. This CDR3 reads CASSGEREDNEQFF. CDR3 DNA sequence: TGCGCCAGCAGTGGAGAACGGGAGGACAATGAGCAGTTCTTC.

The genes are TRBV9 and TRBJ2-1; D may be TRBD1 (6 bases). This CDR3 region has 15 residues. The germline CDR1 and CDR2 sequences are SGDLS and YYNGEE. Trimming stripped 2 bases from V and 3 bases from J, with 12 bases between. CDR3 DNA: TGTGCCAGCAGCGTTTCAGGGGACCGCTACAATGAGCAGTTCTTC. Its translation: CASSVSGDRYNEQFF.

V is TRBV6-1 and J is TRBJ2-5, with 12 bases identical to TRBD2. The CDR3 extends over 14 amino acids. J was trimmed by 4 bases and V by 6 bases; bases with no gene match: 3. Germline CDR1 reads MNHNS; CDR2 reads SASEGT. DNA of the CDR3: TGTGCCAGCAGGGGACTAGCGGGTTCAGAGACCCAGTACTTC. Its translation: CASRGLAGSETQYF.

The V gene is TRBV2, the J gene TRBJ2-7, with D possibly TRBD2 on 6 matching bases. Trimming removed 7 bases at V and 7 bases at J, with 11 bases between. The CDR3 contains 11 residues. Germline V gene sequence: CDR1 SNHLY, CDR2 FYNNEI. The CDR3 sequence is CASIGGREQYF. The CDR3 DNA is TGTGCCAGCATTGGGGGGAGGGAGCAGTACTTC. The variable domain in full, completed from reference TRBV2 and TRBJ2-7, reads EPEVTQTPSHQVTQMGQEVILRCVPISNHLYFYWYRQILGQKVEFLVSFYNNEISEKSEIFDDQFSVERPDGSNFTLKIRSTKLEDSAMYFCASIGGREQYFGPGTRLTVT.

The chain uses TRBV2 and TRBJ2-1; D is tentatively TRBD1 or TRBD2 (5 bases each). Germline CDR1 SNHLY, CDR2 FYNNEI. CDR3 length: 15 residues. V dropped 3 bases and J dropped 2 bases, with 11 bases sitting between them. The DNA for the CDR3 is TGTGCCAGCAGTGATCGCCAGGGACCCTACAATGAGCAGTTCTTC. Residues: CASSDRQGPYNEQFF.

Points on this clone: Other DNA variants within this sample encode the same CDR3. V and J are TRBV7-2 and TRBJ1-3; D may be TRBD1 (5 bases). Trimming removed 1 base from V and 1 base from J, with 8 bases in between. Germline CDR1 SGHTA, CDR2 FQGNSA. The CDR3 has 15 residues. CDR3 in amino acids: CASSLVGGSGNTIYF. The CDR3 DNA reads TGTGCCAGCAGCTTAGTCGGGGGATCTGGAAACACCATATATTTT.

In regard to this clone: At the DNA level, this CDR3 is encoded by other sequences in the same sample as well. This chain links TRBV10-1 with TRBJ2-7; 7 positions agree with TRBD1. Unmatched junction bases numbered 4, after V lost 3 bases and J lost 2 bases. The CDR3 extends over 14 amino acids. Germline V gives CDR1 WNHNN, CDR2 SYGVQD (reference sequence). This CDR3 is CASSDPGQAYEQYF. The DNA of the CDR3 is TGCGCCAGCAGTGACCCTGGACAGGCCTACGAGCAGTACTTC.

The gene calls are TRBV27 and TRBJ1-2; tentative D call: TRBD1 (5 bases). V was trimmed by 4 bases and J by 8 bases, leaving 11 bases between them. Germline lookup yields CDR1 MNHEY and CDR2 SMNVEV (reference sequence). This CDR3 has 12 residues. CDR3 sequence: CASSSDWGGYTF. Here the CDR3 DNA reads TGTGCCAGCAGTTCAGACTGGGGCGGCTACACCTTC.

This chain links TRBV2 with TRBJ1-2; 11 positions agree with TRBD1. J lost 4 bases, V lost 6 bases, and 7 bases had no gene match. From germline, CDR1 is SNHLY and CDR2 FYNNEI. There are 15 residues in the CDR3. The CDR3: CASSGQGAPSYGYTF. The CDR3 DNA reads as TGTGCCAGCAGCGGACAGGGGGCGCCGAGCTATGGCTACACCTTC.

This clone appeared a few times. The genes are TRBV2 and TRBJ1-5; 8 bases are a match to TRBD1. This CDR3 region has 14 residues. The germline CDR1 and CDR2 sequences are SNHLY and FYNNEI. V lost 6 bases to trimming and J lost 4 bases; unmatched junction nucleotides: 5. CDR3 nucleotide sequence: TGTGCCAGCAGCGCAGGGGGCGTAAATCAGCCCCAGCATTTT. This sequence encodes CASSAGGVNQPQHF.

The chain recombines TRBV18 with TRBJ2-5, with TRBD1 as a possible D gene (6 bases). The CDR3 consists of 13 residues. Germline V CDR1 and CDR2: KGHSH, LQKENI. V dropped 4 bases and J dropped 4 bases, with 10 bases sitting between them. The CDR3, as DNA: TGTGCCAGCTCACTTACAGGGCTAGAGACCCAGTACTTC. It codes for CASSLTGLETQYF. Based on the CDR3 plus reference TRBV18 and TRBJ2-5, the full variable domain is NAGVMQNPRHLVRRRGQEARLRCSPMKGHSHVYWYRQLPEEGLKFMVYLQKENIIDESGMPKERFSAEFPKEGPSILRIQQVVRGDSAAYFCASSLTGLETQYFGPGTRLLVL.

This clone was counted a few times. V usage is TRBV4-3 and J usage is TRBJ1-2; 8 bases are a match to TRBD1. Looked up from germline, CDR1 is LGHNA and CDR2 is YSLEER. J was trimmed by 4 bases and V by 6 bases; bases with no gene match: 13. This CDR3 comprises 16 residues. The DNA of the CDR3 is TGCGCCAGCAGTGAGGACCCACAGGGGGTTGGCTATGGCTACACCTTC. Encoded protein: CASSEDPQGVGYGYTF.

This chain joins TRBV19 and TRBJ2-5; tentatively, D is TRBD1 or TRBD2 (7 bases each). V was trimmed by 7 bases and J by 4 bases, leaving 16 bases between them. There are 14 residues in the CDR3. The germline CDR1 and CDR2 sequences are LNHDA and SQIVND (reference sequence). CDR3 sequence: CASKRQGGVETQYF. In DNA form, the CDR3 reads TGTGCCAGTAAGCGGCAGGGGGGGGTAGAGACCCAGTACTTC.

The V call is TRBV6-5, the J call TRBJ2-2, with D uncertain. Per germline, CDR1 MNHEY and CDR2 SVGAGI. V was shortened by 0 bases and J by 5 bases, with 10 bases between the two germline ends. The CDR3 consists of 15 residues. CDR3 nucleotide sequence: TGTGCCAGCAGTTACTCTATGAGAGCTACCGGGGAGCTGTTTTTT. The encoded protein is CASSYSMRATGELFF.

The chain couples TRBV5-6 to TRBJ1-1; 8 nucleotides align to TRBD1. The CDR3 is 13 residues long. Germline values: CDR1 SGHDT, CDR2 YYEEEE. Trimming at V came to 3 bases and at J to 8 bases, leaving 6 bases not matched to a gene. The CDR3 protein is CASSWTGKLEAFF. The CDR3 coding sequence is TGTGCCAGCAGCTGGACAGGGAAGTTGGAAGCTTTCTTT.

This clone has only one observation. This sequence joins TRBV15 and TRBJ2-5; 12 positions match TRBD2. This CDR3 spans 15 amino acids. The germline CDR1 and CDR2 sequences are LNHNV and YYDKDF (reference sequence). Trimming removed 7 bases from V and 4 bases from J; junction bases left unmatched: 7. The CDR3 reads CATKTSGRGGETQYF. The CDR3 nucleotides are TGTGCCACCAAGACTAGCGGGAGAGGAGGAGAGACCCAGTACTTC.